The clone carrying this T cell receptor (beta chain) was recorded a few times. This specimen comes from a study of blood T cells in healthy people across ages. Sample-barcoded 5' priming and a J-beta primer mix drove a second PCR of roughly 6 to 12 cycles. Each CDR3 protein is one row after TCRdb ran MiXCR on the 5' RACE reads. The sample has about 1,800,000 distinct CDR3 sequences, 28% seen once. The V gene's germline CDR1 is SEHNR and CDR2 FQNEAQ (reference sequence). Trimming took 1 base from V and 4 from J, leaving 14 bases between them. The CDR3 covers 16 residues. The V and J genes are TRBV7-9 and TRBJ1-5; D gene ambiguous. The sample was blood. The clonotype comes from a woman aged 30 to 39 in good health. The CDR3 coding sequence is TGTGCCAGCAGCTTAGTGAAGGACCCCGGGAATCAGCCCCAGCATTTT. It codes for CASSLVKDPGNQPQHF.